These 2 T cell receptor beta chains originate from one sample sequenced in a study of blood T cell repertoires in COVID-19 (dated by TCRdb to 2018 to 2020). The library was obtained by the immunoSEQ multiplex PCR assay. This is the immuneACCESS table as TCRdb keeps it, with only in-frame sequences that have V and J called. A part of the clones is gone; compared with another copy, unresolved V genes explain less than half, and the rest is unexplained. This sample holds 200,000 to 250,000 clones; 85% to 90% were observed only once. The leading ten clones occupy under 4% of the sample. Input material: PBMCs or T cells enriched from blood (not recorded which). The source is a woman between 18 and 29 years old in a cohort exposed to, infected with or recovered from COVID-19 (not recorded which).

This clone has only one observation. The J gene is TRBJ2-1, the V gene TRBV29-1, with D possibly TRBD2 on 6 matching bases. In germline, CDR1 is SQVTM, CDR2 ANQGSEA. The CDR3 extends over 14 amino acids. Trimming shortened V by 4 bases and J by 4 bases, and 14 bases separated the two germline ends. The CDR3: CSVARSGSYNEQFF. The CDR3, as DNA: TGCAGCGTTGCTCGGAGCGGGTCTTACAATGAGCAGTTCTTC.

V gene TRBV4-2 combines with J gene TRBJ2-7; 7 bases agree with TRBD1. The CDR3 sequence is 16 residues long. The junction had 10 bases not matched to a gene; V was cut back by 3 bases and J by 2 bases. The germline CDR1 and CDR2 sequences are LGHNA and YNFKEQ. The CDR3 loop reads CASSQGDSPLTYEQYF. DNA for the CDR3: TGTGCCAGCAGCCAGGGGGACAGTCCACTAACCTACGAGCAGTACTTC.